This T cell receptor (beta chain) derives from a study of cytomegalovirus exposure and HLA in healthy donors (dated by TCRdb to 2015 to 2018). Describing the broader study: An earlier analysis of several hundred of the donors reported about 300 Gb of sequence data and 95 million to 140 million unique TCR beta sequences obtained from some 200 million T cells. An early release covering about 600 HLA-typed donors comprised approximately 290 gigabases of sequencing data and around 86 million unique TCR sequences. Among the roughly 400 genotyped donors, 81% belonged to the genetic ancestry cluster associated with self-reported Caucasian donors. The study aimed to test whether signatures of past pathogen exposure could be identified by cataloging public T cell receptors. The study profiled the T cell repertoires of 500 to 800 subjects by immunosequencing and related them to cytomegalovirus serostatus. Besides the first cohort of roughly 700 subjects, a separate validation cohort made up of 120 different subjects was used. To predict cytomegalovirus infection status, the study brought together high-throughput TCR immunosequencing, statistical association of individual TCRs with disease status, and machine learning. In a later analysis, previously published TCR beta repertoires from 550 to 750 donors were re-analyzed and high-resolution HLA genotyping was added so that TCR occurrence patterns could be studied. Rather than using new phenotypic data, the later analysis identified candidate immune exposures from TCR beta sequences and from how often those sequences occurred across donors. In an earlier analysis of more than 550 of the donors, high-throughput TCR beta sequencing was used to judge whether each TCR beta V gene segment behaved as functional or pseudogenic. Alongside the repertoire data, information on donor age, sex, ethnicity and CMV serostatus was compiled. In a later genetic analysis, genome-wide SNP genotypes for about three fifths of the 666 donors were used, and that subset was treated as a discovery cohort. Every repertoire in the discovery cohort had been generated on one and the same sequencing platform. HLA typing covered class I and class II loci at four-digit resolution. The number of donors typed differed by locus, with about 629-630 for A, B, C, DRB1 and DQB1, around 520 for DQA1, over 600 for DPA1, and some 470 for DPB1. Because of strong linkage in the cohort, four or five DR-DQ haplotypes were treated as single units for association and clustering. Among around 400 genotyped donors of the cohort, an average of approximately 240,000 unique TCR beta nucleotide sequences were sequenced per donor, roughly 18% of them non-productive. What the research found in general, with its limitations: A further reported finding was that TCR beta sequences accurately predicted the HLA-A and HLA-B alleles for most subjects in the first cohort. Most CMV-associated TCR beta chains appeared to be HLA-restricted in a later analysis, and the HLA associations seemed to be driven largely by CMV exposure. The classifier was reported to diagnose cytomegalovirus status with high specificity and sensitivity in both the original and validation cohorts. It was suggested by the authors that the approach could potentially be generalized to other disease states and immunological phenotypes. In a later analysis, about 16,000 TCR beta sequences were associated with specific HLA alleles at a false discovery rate of 0.05. Most TCR sequences were observed very rarely across donors, whereas some public TCRs were present in many individuals. A later genetic analysis reported fewer N-insertions in productive TCRs among donors in an Asian-associated ancestry cluster than the roughly 620-donor mean. A total of roughly 160 TCR beta chains were listed by the study as associated with cytomegalovirus. A cluster of highly shared sequence variants was judged likely to represent a technical artifact of the sequencing pipeline. According to a later analysis, TCR association rates differed among HLA loci, with DRB1 alleles showing the most associated TCRs and HLA-C alleles showing the fewest. A later analysis found that HLA-associated TCR beta chains were more clonally expanded and had lower generation probabilities than equally common non-associated chains. Assigning TCR associations to individual alleles was difficult when HLA alleles, especially DR and DQ, strongly co-occurred. Broadly in line with IMGT annotations, most TCR beta V segments showed up in productive rearrangements about 90% or about 30% of the time in an earlier analysis of 587 of the donors. An association between a missense DCLRE1C variant and V-gene and J-gene trimming of TCR beta chains was found in a later genetic analysis and replicated in an independent cohort. Linkage disequilibrium might explain the correlated functional status among segregating V segments, but an unknown experimental factor could not be excluded. A few of the identified cytomegalovirus-associated TCR beta chains were confirmed in vitro to be specific for cytomegalovirus antigens. A later analysis reported that several top co-occurrence clusters appeared linked to parvovirus B19, influenza, CMV and Epstein-Barr virus. The earlier analysis of about 600 of the donors excluded over 15 rarely observed V segments, including chromosome 9 orphons, because counts were too low. Roughly uniform sequencing depth across donors was assumed in presence/absence analyses, although this assumption may not hold. The 87-base-pair reads could not distinguish some IMGT-functional V segments, including TRBV6-2 and TRBV6-3, so those segments were excluded. The only immune exposure information available for the cohort was CMV serostatus. Only TCR beta chains were sequenced in this cohort, and the absence of alpha or paired-chain data limited detectable features. Because HLA typing was missing for some donors at each locus, association tests included only the typed subset.

In the germline V gene, CDR1 corresponds to SGHRS and CDR2 to YFSETQ. Taken from cysteine to phenylalanine, the CDR3 has 16 residues. CDR3 DNA only is kept here, 48 bases in frame from base 1. V lost 0 bases and J lost 0 bases; the stretch between them is 9 bases long. Comments on this clone: Its recognized antigen is unknown. No much larger clonotype is one base removed from it; base qualities were not supplied.

The receptor library was made with the immunoSEQ multiplex PCR assay. A mixture of 60 forward primers for TCR Vbeta segments and 13 reverse primers for TCR Jbeta segments was used in the multiplex PCR. A multiplex PCR assay on genomic DNA amplified the CDR3 region of rearranged TCR beta genes. The amplified TCR beta libraries were sequenced on the Illumina HiSeq System as 87-base-pair reads. The authors' pipeline ran thus. In a later analysis, some 80 million unique TCR beta chains were counted across the 690 or so repertoires, and approximately 9.9 million of these chains were shared by at least two donors. Raw reads were error-corrected and collapsed into unique sequences by a nearest-neighbor algorithm in which closely related sequences were merged to remove PCR and sequencing errors. V, D and J gene segments were assigned by aligning CDR3 sequences to IMGT reference sequences. For a sequence to be retained, a match of at least six nucleotides to both a V gene segment and a J gene segment was required. Rearrangements were classified as productive when the CDR3 lacked stop codons and remained in frame with V and J, and all other rearrangements were classified as non-productive. Following IMGT convention, CDR3 was defined as the stretch from the second conserved V-encoded cysteine up to the conserved J-encoded phenylalanine. The earlier analysis of about 590 of the donors excluded sequences that lacked an unambiguous match to a single V gene segment. An earlier analysis of some 610 of the donors called V segments functional above 56.7% productive rearrangements and segregating when the between-donor standard deviation exceeded 5%. A statistical classification framework was built for diagnosing cytomegalovirus status from the catalog of TCR beta chain sequences. In a later analysis, V and J genes were assigned by comparing TCR nucleotide sequences against IMGT/GENE-DB human TR gene sequences. Using the TCRdist pipeline, a later analysis assigned CDR3 sequences along with most-parsimonious VDJ recombination scenarios. In a later analysis, each TCR beta chain was defined by its CDR3 amino acid sequence together with its V-gene family, and reads lacking a unique V-gene family were excluded. In a later analysis, 450 to 600 highly shared, low-generation-probability nucleotide sequences were removed to address suspected cross-contamination and a sequencing artifact. In a later analysis, a clonal expansion index was calculated for each public chain from normalized within-repertoire ranks of inferred template counts. A later analysis computed generation probabilities with a VDJ recombination model fitted to out-of-frame rearrangements, and checked the results against IGoR. In a later analysis, hypergeometric tests were used to score TCR-TCR, TCR-HLA and TCR-CMV co-occurrence, with a repertoire-size bias correction applied to TCR pairs. In a later analysis, false discovery rates were estimated by permuting HLA or CMV assignments 20 times. A later analysis grouped co-occurring TCRs with DBSCAN, adding TCRdist sequence similarity when clustering within HLA-allele-positive subsets. Repertoires with fewer than 30,000 or more than 120,000 public chains were left out of co-occurrence clustering, as were five repertoires with anomalous nucleotide sharing. Here the immuneACCESS table is served through TCRdb, limited to in-frame sequences with V and J called. Missing clones are a known gap in these copies; in checked studies unresolved V genes cover under half, and the rest lacks a known reason. V, J and clone size reflect that table, while D and trimming were determined from the DNA. The sample table lists some 200,000 clones, roughly 68% of them with a count of one. About 2.8% of the sample lies in the top ten.

The cohort was made up of around 720 healthy bone marrow donors. All cohort members were sampled while nominally healthy, although unrecorded immune exposures were likely present. The donor tested CMV seropositive, placing the donor among the 289 seropositive members of the cohort. A peripheral blood sample was collected from each donor, and TCR beta sequencing was performed on peripheral blood mononuclear cells. The Qiagen DNeasy Blood Extraction Kit was used to extract genomic DNA from the blood cell samples. The TCR was taken from a man aged 40-50 years in good health and CMV-seropositive. The sample was PBMCs. The V and J segments used are TRBV5-1 and TRBJ1-4, and possibly TRBD1, on 6 matching bases. The DNA reads TGCGCCAGCAGCTTGGATGGACAGCCAACTAATGAAAAACTGTTTTTT. Translation gives CASSLDGQPTNEKLFF. Here the CDR3 is joined to the reference TRBV5-1 and TRBJ1-4 genes, and the full variable domain is: KAGVTQTPRYLIKTRGQQVTLSCSPISGHRSVSWYQQTPGQGLQFLFEYFSETQRNKGNFPGRFSGRQFSNSRSEMNVSTLELGDSALYLCASSLDGQPTNEKLFFGSGTQLSVL.